These T cell receptor beta chains were read from a single sample in a study of blood T cells in healthy people across ages. TCRdb ran MiXCR on the 5' RACE reads and lists one entry per CDR3 protein. The data contain about 780,000 distinct CDR3 sequences, about 45% of them singletons. The specimen was blood. The source is a man older than 75 in good health. Both conserved end residues are part of each CDR3.

v_gene: TRBV13; CDR3aa: CASSQGPPGSTYNEQFF
v_gene: TRBV29-1; CDR3aa: CSVMSTDTQYF
v_gene: TRBV4-2; CDR3aa: CASSQGLARRTYEQYF
v_gene: TRBV12-5; CDR3aa: CASGFSGGAADTQYF
v_gene: TRBV29-1; CDR3aa: CSVDPRGPGELFF
v_gene: TRBV15; CDR3aa: CATSSFIAGGGVVEQFF
v_gene: TRBV12-3/TRBV12-4; CDR3aa: CASSLYKGLASPNEQYF
v_gene: TRBV20-1; CDR3aa: CSALRPQRFVSCNEQFF
v_gene: TRBV5-4; CDR3aa: CASTRMSGRNYNEQFF
v_gene: TRBV29-1; CDR3aa: CSVEHRVDEQFF
v_gene: TRBV7-2; CDR3aa: CASSEGPEQFF
v_gene: TRBV7-8; CDR3aa: CASSPWTALQETQYF
v_gene: TRBV7-2; CDR3aa: CASSLDLGNSYEQYF
v_gene: TRBV12-3/TRBV12-4; CDR3aa: CASIFTGGTEAFF
v_gene: TRBV25-1; CDR3aa: CASSEFRVSSYEQYF
v_gene: TRBV5-1; CDR3aa: CASSLSTGLYVQYF
v_gene: TRBV3-1; CDR3aa: CASSPGGETYQETQYF
v_gene: TRBV2; CDR3aa: CASSEGRSDQETQYF
v_gene: TRBV27; CDR3aa: CASSPTTSGTTGEQFF
v_gene: TRBV29-1; CDR3aa: CSVGPNGGGDTEAFF
v_gene: TRBV4-2; CDR3aa: CASSQGPGSHNEQFF
v_gene: TRBV7-2; CDR3aa: CASSPFVGQARTVNYGYTF
v_gene: TRBV12-3/TRBV12-4; CDR3aa: CASSLGAQAYQETQYF
v_gene: TRBV7-2; CDR3aa: CASSQGVLGRFKYQETQYF
v_gene: TRBV25-1; CDR3aa: CASSRTTGGTGELFF
v_gene: TRBV20-1; CDR3aa: CSARVETGFGYTF
v_gene: TRBV12-3/TRBV12-4; CDR3aa: CASRARVRTDTQYF
v_gene: TRBV30; CDR3aa: CAWSETGTDTQYF
v_gene: TRBV9; CDR3aa: CASSVMTEPYEQYF
v_gene: TRBV7-2; CDR3aa: CASSSQSTGCGYTF
v_gene: TRBV27; CDR3aa: CASSRDRGDYNEQFF
v_gene: TRBV5-6; CDR3aa: CASSPESSYNEQFF
v_gene: TRBV25-1; CDR3aa: CASSLSLGQGVSGANVLTF
v_gene: TRBV10-3; CDR3aa: CAISERERGPYEQYF
v_gene: TRBV20-1; CDR3aa: CSARDAAQGTYEQYF
v_gene: TRBV5-4; CDR3aa: CASSSPGGMADTQYF
v_gene: TRBV6-5; CDR3aa: CASSYSGLTSGSLETQYF
v_gene: TRBV6-5; CDR3aa: CASSYFLGDTGELFF
v_gene: TRBV27; CDR3aa: CASTRGGEGTDTQYF
v_gene: TRBV3-1; CDR3aa: CASSLSQGRRATYEQYF
v_gene: TRBV28; CDR3aa: CASSLVQKYQPQHF
v_gene: TRBV6-2/TRBV6-3; CDR3aa: CASSSLAYRTGTELYEQYF
v_gene: TRBV7-6; CDR3aa: CASSLAEGTDTQYF
v_gene: TRBV5-1; CDR3aa: CASSTGTYTDTQYF
v_gene: TRBV28; CDR3aa: CASSSSGLAGGVYEQYF
v_gene: TRBV7-3; CDR3aa: CASSLKTSGVTSTDTQYF
v_gene: TRBV5-6; CDR3aa: CAGRSWTGYQETQYF
v_gene: TRBV12-3/TRBV12-4; CDR3aa: CASSRGPMSSYEQYF